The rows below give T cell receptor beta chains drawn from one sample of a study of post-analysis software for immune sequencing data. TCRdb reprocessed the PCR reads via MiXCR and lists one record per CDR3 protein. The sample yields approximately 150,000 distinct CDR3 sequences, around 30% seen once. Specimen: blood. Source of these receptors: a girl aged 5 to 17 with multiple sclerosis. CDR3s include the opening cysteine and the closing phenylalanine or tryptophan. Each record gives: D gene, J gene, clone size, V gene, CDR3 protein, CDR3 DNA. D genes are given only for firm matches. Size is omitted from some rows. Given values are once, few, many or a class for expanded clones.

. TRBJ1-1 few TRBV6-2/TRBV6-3 CASRHVHVVGNTEAFF TGTGCCAGCAGACATGTGCATGTTGTGGGGAACACTGAAGCTTTCTTT
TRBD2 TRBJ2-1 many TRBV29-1 CSVITGREVDEQFF TGCAGCGTCATTACTGGGCGGGAGGTAGATGAGCAGTTCTTC
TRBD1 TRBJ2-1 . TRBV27 CASRDGTGGWNEQFF TGTGCCAGCAGGGATGGGACAGGGGGCTGGAATGAGCAGTTCTTC
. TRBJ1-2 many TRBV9 CASSVEPGTRGYTF TGTGCCAGCAGCGTAGAGCCCGGGACGCGGGGCTACACCTTC
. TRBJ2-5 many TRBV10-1 CASSESRAGETQYF TGCGCCAGCAGTGAGTCCAGGGCGGGGGAGACCCAGTACTTC
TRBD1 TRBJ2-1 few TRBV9 CASSLQGQQFF TGTGCCAGCAGCCTACAGGGGCAGCAGTTCTTC
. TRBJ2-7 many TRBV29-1 CSALGAYEQYF TGCAGCGCGTTGGGAGCCTACGAGCAGTACTTC
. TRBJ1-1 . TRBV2 CASWGGAGTTLNTEAFF TGTGCCAGCTGGGGGGGGGCAGGGACGACACTGAACACTGAAGCTTTCTTT
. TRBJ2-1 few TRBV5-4 CASSLKIGSEQFF TGTGCCAGCAGCTTGAAGATAGGGAGTGAGCAGTTCTTC
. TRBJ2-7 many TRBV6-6 CASSYYGGDEQYF TGTGCCAGCAGTTACTATGGGGGAGACGAGCAGTACTTC
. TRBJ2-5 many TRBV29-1 CSVEGNGETQYF TGCAGCGTTGAGGGGAACGGGGAGACCCAGTACTTC
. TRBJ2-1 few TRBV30 CAWSDRGSEFF TGTGCCTGGAGTGACCGGGGCTCGGAGTTCTTC
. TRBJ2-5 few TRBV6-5 CASSYSPQMGETQYF TGTGCCAGCAGTTACTCGCCTCAAATGGGAGAGACCCAGTACTTC
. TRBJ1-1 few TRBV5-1 CASSPFRIPNGGTDTEAFF TGCGCCAGCAGCCCCTTCAGGATTCCTAATGGAGGGACGGACACTGAAGCTTTCTTT
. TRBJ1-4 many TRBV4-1 CASSLPTATNEKLFF TGCGCCAGCAGCCTCCCGACAGCAACTAATGAAAAACTGTTTTTT
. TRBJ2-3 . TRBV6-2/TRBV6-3 CASSQSLADTQYF TGTGCCAGCTCACAATCCCTGGCGGATACGCAGTATTTT
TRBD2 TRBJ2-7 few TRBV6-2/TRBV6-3 CASRPTPGGTYEQYF TGTGCCAGCAGACCAACGCCGGGAGGAACCTACGAGCAGTACTTC
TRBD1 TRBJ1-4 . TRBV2 CASNGQGMGEELFF TGTGCCAGCAATGGACAGGGGATGGGGGAAGAACTGTTTTTT